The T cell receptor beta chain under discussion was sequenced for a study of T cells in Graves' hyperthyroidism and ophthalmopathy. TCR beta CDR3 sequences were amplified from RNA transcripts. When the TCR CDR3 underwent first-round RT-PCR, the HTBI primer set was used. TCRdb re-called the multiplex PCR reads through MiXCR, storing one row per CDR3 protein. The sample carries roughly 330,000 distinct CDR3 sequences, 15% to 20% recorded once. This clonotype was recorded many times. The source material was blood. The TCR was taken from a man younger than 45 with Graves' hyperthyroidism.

The CDR3 DNA sequence: TGTGCCAGCAGCCCCAGGGGCAATGAAAAACTGTTTTTT. Protein product: CASSPRGNEKLFF. This chain links TRBV27 with TRBJ1-4; TRBD1 might be the D (6 bases). Germline CDR1 MNHEY, CDR2 SMNVEV (reference sequence). Trimming removed 6 bases from V and 5 bases from J, with 10 bases in between. The CDR3 length is 13 residues.